Following are 6 T cell receptor beta chains from one sample sequenced in a study of human T cells and chemical hapten exposure. Time point denoted: patch test 1, 2 weeks after DPC sensitization. The treatment denotes: therapeutic diphenylcyclopropenone sensitization with weekly scalp DPC. Using its own MiXCR run on the RACE reads, TCRdb lists one record per CDR3 protein. The sample yields a few hundred thousand distinct CDR3 sequences, roughly 4.8% seen once. Source: whole blood, taken in connection with sensitization to the hapten diphenylcyclopropenone (DPC). These receptors came from a woman aged 45 to 65 with alopecia areata. Some clones in this sample may be carry-over from other donors' samples.

This clonotype turned up a few times. This rearrangement joins TRBV2 to TRBJ2-2, with a tentative D call TRBD2 (5 bases). Germline V gene lookup returns CDR1 SNHLY and CDR2 FYNNEI. This CDR3 is built from 14 residues. V was shortened by 7 bases and J by 4 bases, with 13 bases between the two germline ends. In nucleotides, the CDR3 is TGTGCCAGCAAATCCGGGCGGGTCACCGGGGAGCTGTTTTTT. It yields the protein CASKSGRVTGELFF. Together with reference TRBV2 and TRBJ2-2, the CDR3 gives the full variable domain: EPEVTQTPSHQVTQMGQEVILRCVPISNHLYFYWYRQILGQKVEFLVSFYNNEISEKSEIFDDQFSVERPDGSNFTLKIRSTKLEDSAMYFCASKSGRVTGELFFGEGSRLTVL.

The chain couples TRBV5-1 to TRBJ2-5; TRBD1 agrees at 9 bases. V shed 7 bases, J shed 4 bases, and the junction held 8 bases outside the gene matches. This CDR3 has 14 residues. Germline V gene data show CDR1 as SGHRS and CDR2 as YFSETQ. The CDR3 DNA reads as TGCGCCAGCCGTACGACAGGGGGAGGAGAGACCCAGTACTTC. It encodes CASRTTGGGETQYF.

In this sample, this clonotype turned up many times. The rearrangement links TRBV15 to TRBJ2-1, with TRBD1 as a possible D gene (6 bases). CDR3 size: 14 residues. Trimming took 6 bases from V and 9 from J, leaving 18 bases between them. The germline CDR1 and CDR2 sequences are LNHNV and YYDKDF (reference sequence). CDR3 in DNA: TGTGCCACCAGTACCTTCAGGGGCGACGGTGAGCAGTTCTTC. Its translation is CATSTFRGDGEQFF. Together with reference TRBV15 and TRBJ2-1, the CDR3 gives the full variable domain: DAMVIQNPRYQVTQFGKPVTLSCSQTLNHNVMYWYQQKSSQAPKLLFHYYDKDFNNEADTPDNFQSRRPNTSFCFLDIRSPGLGDTAMYLCATSTFRGDGEQFFGPGTRLTVL.

The sample holds many counts of this clonotype. The V call is TRBV6-5, the J call TRBJ1-2; 7 nucleotides align to TRBD1. CDR1 and CDR2 (germline): MNHEY, SVGAGI. The J segment lost 2 bases and the V segment lost 7 bases, leaving 4 bases of the junction unmatched. CDR3 length: 13 residues. The CDR3: CASTPTGNYGYTF. In DNA form, the CDR3 reads TGTGCCAGCACCCCGACAGGGAACTATGGCTACACCTTC.

This clonotype was counted a few times. The rearrangement joins TRBV5-1 to TRBJ1-1; D remains ambiguous. V dropped 4 bases and J dropped 0 bases, with 16 bases sitting between them. Germline assignment: CDR1 SGHRS and CDR2 YFSETQ. The CDR3 totals 16 residues. CDR3 nucleotides: TGCGCCAGCAGCCCAGACCTAACAAGAGTGAACACTGAAGCTTTCTTT. This encodes CASSPDLTRVNTEAFF.

At least ten counts were recorded for this clonotype. The chain links TRBV7-2 to TRBJ2-3, with 14 bases identical to TRBD2. J lost 4 bases, V lost 4 bases, and 4 bases had no gene match. CDR3 length: 16 amino acids. Germline lookup yields CDR1 SGHTA and CDR2 FQGNSA. CDR3 sequence (DNA): TGTGCCAGCAGCTCCGGACTAGCGGGGGGCGCAGATACGCAGTATTTT. Amino acids: CASSSGLAGGADTQYF.